These T cell receptor beta chains were read from a single sample in a study of blood T cell repertoires in COVID-19. Libraries were prepared by immunoSEQ multiplex PCR; TCRdb keeps only in-frame clonotypes and omits some of them. The table records 180,000 or so clones, 82% of them present only once. Input material: peripheral blood. Receptors originate from a woman in her seventies with acute or convalescent COVID-19. The CDR3 runs from the conserved cysteine through the conserved F or W. The D gene is left open where the match is weak. Not every row has a clone size; where given, it reads once, few, many or a size class.

TRBV28	-	TRBD1	TRBJ1-2	TGTGCCAGCAGATCCGGGACAGACTATGGCTACACCTTC	CASRSGTDYGYTF
TRBV7-9	few	TRBD1	TRBJ2-7	TGTGCCAGCAGCTTAGTCGTAGGGGGCGCCTCCTACGAGCAGTACTTC	CASSLVVGGASYEQYF
TRBV5-4	-	-	TRBJ2-1	TGTGCCAGCAGCTTAAAGTGGGGGCCCTACAATGAGCAGTTCTTC	CASSLKWGPYNEQFF
TRBV28	-	-	TRBJ1-2	TGTGCCAGCAGTTCCCTTCGCAGGGGTGGTGGCTACACCTTC	CASSSLRRGGGYTF
TRBV28	-	-	TRBJ1-1	TGTGCCAGCAGCTTACCGTCCGTTCAGGGGAACACTGAAGCTTTCTTT	CASSLPSVQGNTEAFF
TRBV30	-	TRBD2	TRBJ2-1	TGTGCCTTTACTAGCGGTCGGAGCTCCTACAATGAGCAGTTCTTC	CAFTSGRSSYNEQFF
TRBV2	-	-	TRBJ1-1	TGTGCCAGCAGTCCAAACACAGCGAACACTGAAGCTTTCTTT	CASSPNTANTEAFF
TRBV5-6	-	TRBD2	TRBJ2-7	TGTGCCAGCAGCTTGGACCCTAGCGGGAGGGCCGAGCAGTACTTC	CASSLDPSGRAEQYF
TRBV4-1	-	-	TRBJ2-3	TGCGCCAGCAGCCAAGATTTGTACACAGATACGCAGTATTTT	CASSQDLYTDTQYF
TRBV4-2	-	TRBD2	TRBJ2-3	TGTGCCAGCAGACGGACTAGCGGGGGGGCCGCAGATACGCAGTATTTT	CASRRTSGGAADTQYF
TRBV19	-	TRBD2	TRBJ2-3	TGTGCCAGTAGTACAGACCTAGCGGGCACAGATACGCAGTATTTT	CASSTDLAGTDTQYF
TRBV6-5	-	-	TRBJ1-3	TGTGCCAGCAGTTACTCCAGGAAAACTGGAAACACCATATATTTT	CASSYSRKTGNTIYF
TRBV5-1	-	TRBD2	TRBJ2-5	TGCGCCAGCAGCTTGGGACCACTGACTAGCAGTAGGATGGGACAAGAGACCCAGTACTTC	CASSLGPLTSSRMGQETQYF
TRBV29-1	-	TRBD2	TRBJ2-3	TGCAGCGTTGCCTTCGGGCTAGCGGGGGCCTCGTGGGGCACAGATACGCAGTATTTT	CSVAFGLAGASWGTDTQYF
TRBV29-1	-	-	TRBJ1-5	TGCAGCGTCAGGGAGGGGTATCAGCCCCAGCATTTT	CSVREGYQPQHF
TRBV2	-	TRBD1	TRBJ2-4	TGTGCCAGCAGTGAAGTCGGGACAGGGAGGATAGCCAAAAACATTCAGTACTTC	CASSEVGTGRIAKNIQYF
TRBV7-8	-	-	TRBJ2-6	TGTGCCAGCAGCTTCGTCTTCTCTGGGGCCAACGTCCTGACTTTC	CASSFVFSGANVLTF
TRBV11-2	-	TRBD2	TRBJ2-3	TGTGCCAGCAGCTTAGGTGGGAGGGCGCCAGATACGCAGTATTTT	CASSLGGRAPDTQYF
TRBV5-6	-	TRBD1	TRBJ2-3	TGTGCCAGCAGCTTGGCCCGGGACAGAAGCACAGATACGCAGTATTTT	CASSLARDRSTDTQYF
TRBV1	-	-	TRBJ2-2	TGCACCAGCAGCCATCCAGCGGGGGCGAACACCGGGGAGCTGTTTTTT	CTSSHPAGANTGELFF
TRBV9	-	TRBD1	TRBJ2-5	TGTGCCAGCAGCATTGGGACAGCCCAAGAGACCCAGTACTTC	CASSIGTAQETQYF
TRBV10-3	-	TRBD1	TRBJ1-2	TGTGCCATCAGTGAGTTTGGGACAGGGGATGGCTACACCTTC	CAISEFGTGDGYTF
TRBV2	-	-	TRBJ1-2	TGTGCCAGCAGCGTCGACAGTAACTATGGCTACACCTTC	CASSVDSNYGYTF
TRBV18	-	-	TRBJ1-1	TGTGCCAGCTCAGTGCAACAGTTGAACACTGAAGCTTTCTTT	CASSVQQLNTEAFF
TRBV2	-	-	TRBJ2-2	TGTGCCAGCAGCCAGGACAACGCCGGGGAGCTGTTTTTT	CASSQDNAGELFF
TRBV28	-	TRBD1	TRBJ1-2	TGTGCCAGCAGCCAAGGGGCAGGGGGCTCCCTACGAGGCTACACCTTC	CASSQGAGGSLRGYTF
TRBV19	few	-	TRBJ2-7	TGTGCCAGTAGCACCTCCAGGGACTCCTACGAGCAGTACTTC	CASSTSRDSYEQYF
TRBV4-3	-	-	TRBJ2-1	TGCGCCAGCAGCCAAGATCCCGAACGGGGGGCGCAGTTCTTC	CASSQDPERGAQFF
TRBV5-5	-	TRBD2	TRBJ2-3	TGTGCCAGCAGCATACCGACGACCTTAGCGGGAGGGCCCACAGATACGCAGTATTTT	CASSIPTTLAGGPTDTQYF
TRBV3-1/TRBV3-2	-	TRBD2	TRBJ2-2	TGTGCCAGCAGCGCGGGAGTGGGTGTCGGGGAGCTGTTTTTT	CASSAGVGVGELFF
TRBV10-3	-	-	TRBJ1-2	TGTGCCATCAGTGAGCCAGGCCTGGGGGCGCAGGGCTACACCTTC	CAISEPGLGAQGYTF
TRBV5-1	-	TRBD2	TRBJ2-3	TGCGCCAGCAGCTCAAACAGAATGACTAGCGGGGTGGCCACAGATACGCAGTATTTT	CASSSNRMTSGVATDTQYF
TRBV10-3	-	TRBD2	TRBJ2-1	TGTGCCGCCAGAATCGAGGGAGGGCCATACAATGAGCAGTTCTTC	CAARIEGGPYNEQFF
TRBV25-1	few	-	TRBJ2-2	TGTGCCTGCCAGGGGCAGACGAACACCGGGGAGCTGTTTTTT	CACQGQTNTGELFF
TRBV7-7	-	-	TRBJ1-4	TGTGCCAGCAGCTTAGGTCCAGGCTCAAAACTGTTTTTT	CASSLGPGSKLFF
TRBV29-1	once	-	TRBJ2-5	TGCAGCGTTGAGCCCGGGACTGCTGGGGTGACCCAGTACTTC	CSVEPGTAGVTQYF
TRBV19	-	-	TRBJ1-3	TGTGCCAGTATCTGGGAGCGGGGGGCCAGCTCTGGAAACACCATATATTTT	CASIWERGASSGNTIYF
TRBV30	-	-	TRBJ1-5	TGTGCCTGGAGTGTGTCACCGGGTCAGCCCCAGCATTTT	CAWSVSPGQPQHF
TRBV6-1	-	TRBD2	TRBJ2-1	TGTGCCAGCAGTGAACCCGCTAGCGGGGCAATTCGGCACAATGAGCAGTTCTTC	CASSEPASGAIRHNEQFF
TRBV15	-	TRBD1	TRBJ1-3	TGTGCCACCAGCAGAGAAGGGACAGGGGGATCTCGATCCTCTGGAAACACCATATATTTT	CATSREGTGGSRSSGNTIYF
TRBV6-1	-	-	TRBJ1-2	TGTGCCAGCAGTGAAATGCAGTTTGTTCCTGGCTACACCTTC	CASSEMQFVPGYTF
TRBV9	-	-	TRBJ1-2	TGTGCCAGCAGCGTAGTCCCGACAGTTAACTATGGCTACACCTTC	CASSVVPTVNYGYTF
TRBV5-1	-	TRBD1	TRBJ1-4	TGCGCCAGCAGCTCTCAGGGGGCTCCTAATGAAAAACTGTTTTTT	CASSSQGAPNEKLFF
TRBV6-5	-	TRBD1	TRBJ2-7	TGTGCCAGCAGGTTCCGGGACAGAGGAACCTACGAGCAGTACTTC	CASRFRDRGTYEQYF
TRBV9	-	-	TRBJ1-1	TGTGCCAGCAGCGTAGCTGGGGGCAGGGCGGACACTGAAGCTTTCTTT	CASSVAGGRADTEAFF
TRBV6-2/TRBV6-3	-	TRBD1	TRBJ1-2	TGTGCCAGCAGTTACAGGACAGGGACCGGCTACACCTTC	CASSYRTGTGYTF
TRBV2	-	-	TRBJ1-2	TGTGCCAGCAGTGGCAGCGGAGCTAACTATGGCTACACCTTC	CASSGSGANYGYTF
TRBV19	-	-	TRBJ2-1	TGTGCCAGTAGTATTGGCACCCTCCCGTCCTACAATGAGCAGTTCTTC	CASSIGTLPSYNEQFF
TRBV6-5	-	-	TRBJ2-5	TGTGCCAGCAAAGGACTACAAGAGACCCAGTACTTC	CASKGLQETQYF
TRBV5-6	-	TRBD1	TRBJ1-1	TGTGCCAGCAGCTTCCTCGACAGGGGAATCACTGAAGCTTTCTTT	CASSFLDRGITEAFF
TRBV18	-	-	TRBJ1-1	TGTGCCAGCTCAACTCAGGGCTATTCCGAAGCTTTCTTT	CASSTQGYSEAFF
TRBV13	-	TRBD2	TRBJ2-1	TGTGCCAGCAGCTCCGGGGGACTAGCGGGGGGTTCCTACAATGAGCAGTTCTTC	CASSSGGLAGGSYNEQFF
TRBV5-1	-	TRBD2	TRBJ2-1	TGCGCCAGCAGCTCCGCTACTAGCGGGGCCTACAATGAGCAGTTCTTC	CASSSATSGAYNEQFF